The 25 T cell receptor beta chains given below trace back to one sample, sequenced in a study of blood T cell repertoires in COVID-19. Produced via immunoSEQ multiplex PCR; TCRdb's table is partial and in-frame only. The sample carries 130,000 to 150,000 clones, roughly 82% recorded once. The specimen was peripheral blood. Receptor source: a man aged 55 to 70 with active or convalescent COVID-19.

The chain couples TRBV30 to TRBJ2-6; either TRBD1 or TRBD2 may fit D (6 bases each). The CDR3 consists of 15 residues. The V end was cut by 5 bases, the J end by 3 bases, with 14 bases between. CDR1 and CDR2 from the germline V gene are GTSNPN and SVGIG (reference sequence). The CDR3 nucleotides are TGTGCCTGGGGGGGGCCCGCGGATGGGGCCAACGTCCTGACTTTC. This sequence encodes CAWGGPADGANVLTF.

CDR3 DNA sequence: TGTGCCAGCAGTTCTCGCAGGGCCACAGATACGCAGTATTTT. It codes for CASSSRRATDTQYF. The J gene is TRBJ2-3, the V gene TRBV6-2 or TRBV6-3; TRBD1 might be the D (5 bases). CDR3 length equals 14 residues. The germline gives CDR1 MNHEY, CDR2 SVGEGT. V lost 4 bases, J lost 2 bases, and 10 bases lay in between.

The sample holds a few counts of this clone. V gene TRBV7-2 combines with J gene TRBJ2-1; the match to TRBD2 covers 8 bases. Germline CDR1 reads SGHTA; CDR2 reads FQGNSA. The CDR3 length is 14 residues. With V trimmed by 2 bases and J by 7 bases, 4 bases remained unmatched. CDR3 coding DNA: TGTGCCAGCAGCTTAATAGCGGGACCAAATGAGCAGTTCTTC. Its protein product is CASSLIAGPNEQFF.

The chain has TRBV5-1 and TRBJ2-7, with 7 bases aligning to TRBD1. The CDR3 runs 15 residues. Germline CDR1 SGHRS, CDR2 YFSETQ. The V gene end was trimmed by 1 base and the J gene end by 5 bases; junction bases not matched to a gene: 9. CDR3 region: CASSLNRGVRDEQYF. The CDR3 region has the DNA TGCGCCAGCAGCTTGAACAGGGGTGTGAGGGACGAGCAGTACTTC.

The V and J genes are TRBV5-1 and TRBJ2-1; 15 positions match TRBD2. Unmatched junction bases numbered 9, after V lost 4 bases and J lost 4 bases. The CDR3 extends over 18 amino acids. Germline CDR1 reads SGHRS; CDR2 reads YFSETQ. The CDR3 protein is CASSRTSGREDPYNEQFF. The DNA of the CDR3 is TGCGCCAGCAGCCGGACTAGCGGGAGGGAGGACCCTTACAATGAGCAGTTCTTC.

The rearrangement links TRBV11-3 to TRBJ2-5; D gene uncertain. This CDR3 is built from 15 residues. Germline V lookup: CDR1 SGHNT, CDR2 YENEEA. Trimming left V 5 bases short and J 2 bases short, with 15 bases between. CDR3 residues: CASSPGSSAQETQYF. As DNA, the CDR3 is TGTGCCAGCAGCCCCGGGTCATCCGCGCAAGAGACCCAGTACTTC.

This clone was observed a single time. The rearrangement uses TRBV10-2 and TRBJ2-3; D might be TRBD1 (5 bases). V was trimmed by 8 bases and J by 4 bases, leaving 13 bases between them. Germline CDR1 WSHSY, CDR2 SAAADI. This CDR3 region has 13 residues. The CDR3 nucleotides read TGCGCCAGCGGTGGCAGGGTTGCAGATACGCAGTATTTT. It specifies CASGGRVADTQYF.

The V and J genes are TRBV9 and TRBJ1-3; 8 nucleotides align to TRBD1. After removal of 3 bases from V and 4 bases from J, the junction contained 18 bases not matched to a gene. This CDR3 is 19 amino acids long. CDR1 and CDR2 from the germline V gene are SGDLS and YYNGEE. The CDR3 DNA reads TGTGCCAGCAGCGCATCGGGACAGAGGATTCAGGGGGCCGGAAACACCATATATTTT. Translating it yields CASSASGQRIQGAGNTIYF. Complete variable domain (other parts from reference TRBV9 and TRBJ1-3): DSGVTQTPKHLITATGQRVTLRCSPRSGDLSVYWYQQSLDQGLQFLIQYYNGEERAKGNILERFSAQQFPDLHSELNLSSLELGDSALYFCASSASGQRIQGAGNTIYFGEGSWLTVV.

The chain uses TRBV3-1 (or the pseudogene TRBV3-2) and TRBJ1-2, with 10 bases lining up with TRBD1. The J segment lost 2 bases and the V segment lost 1 base, leaving 4 bases of the junction unmatched. The CDR3 extends over 16 amino acids. Germline V gene lookup returns CDR1 LGHDT and CDR2 YNNKEL (reference sequence). The CDR3, as DNA: TGTGCCAGCAGCCAAGGTCCGGGACAGGGGAACTATGGCTACACCTTC. The encoded protein is CASSQGPGQGNYGYTF.

The V gene is TRBV6-4, the J gene TRBJ1-2; D not resolved. Trimming pared 6 bases from V and 5 bases from J, leaving 13 bases between. CDR3 size: 13 residues. The V gene's germline CDR1 is MRHNA and CDR2 SNTAGT. CDR3 nucleotide sequence: TGTGCCAGCAGCCACCGGGGAGGGTATGGCTACACCTTC. Encoded protein: CASSHRGGYGYTF.

The V call is TRBV10-2, the J call TRBJ1-2; D call uncertain. Trimming left V 7 bases short and J 2 bases short, with 14 bases between. Germline CDR1 is WSHSY and CDR2 is SAAADI. The CDR3 has 14 residues. The CDR3 here is CASTAEGLNYGYTF. The CDR3 DNA follows: TGCGCCAGCACGGCCGAGGGCTTAAACTATGGCTACACCTTC.

The chain has TRBV5-4 and TRBJ2-6; the D gene is possibly TRBD1 (5 bases). CDR1 is SGHNT, CDR2 YYREEE, per germline (reference sequence). There are 15 residues in the CDR3. V was pared by 2 bases and J by 4 bases, with 10 bases between. The CDR3 sequence: CASSFQGSGANVLTF. The CDR3 DNA reads as TGTGCCAGCAGCTTTCAGGGCTCGGGGGCCAACGTCCTGACTTTC. The entire variable domain, with the rest obtained from reference TRBV5-4 and TRBJ2-6, is as follows: ETGVTQSPTHLIKTRGQQVTLRCSSQSGHNTVSWYQQALGQGPQFIFQYYREEENGRGNFPPRFSGLQFPNYSSELNVNALELDDSALYLCASSFQGSGANVLTFGAGSRLTVL.

The CDR3 sequence: CASSEYTRDGYTF. The CDR3 DNA reads TGTGCCAGCAGCGAATATACCAGGGATGGCTACACCTTC. The chain couples TRBV12-3 or TRBV12-4 to TRBJ1-2; D might be TRBD1 (5 bases). The CDR3 runs to 13 residues. Deletions cut 6 bases from V and 6 bases from J, with 14 bases between.

CDR3 in amino acids: CATSSGTGNTEAFF. CDR3 nucleotides: TGTGCCACCAGCAGTGGGACAGGGAACACTGAAGCTTTCTTT. V is TRBV15 and J is TRBJ1-1; 8 bases align to TRBD1. The CDR3 sequence is 14 residues long. Germline V gene lookup returns CDR1 LNHNV and CDR2 YYDKDF (reference sequence). V dropped 3 bases and J dropped 1; count of bases not matched to a gene: 1.

The chain joins TRBV5-1 to TRBJ1-2; D unclear. V gave up 5 bases and J gave up 3 bases, with 14 bases separating them. Germline V lookup: CDR1 SGHRS, CDR2 YFSETQ. The CDR3 is made up of 14 amino acids. This CDR3 is CASRVSTPDYGYTF. CDR3 nucleotides: TGCGCCAGCAGGGTATCTACCCCCGACTATGGCTACACCTTC.

The rearrangement uses TRBV11-3 and TRBJ1-2; 9 positions agree with TRBD1. With V trimmed by 5 bases and J by 1 base, 8 bases remained unmatched. The CDR3 runs 16 residues. The V gene's germline CDR1 is SGHNT and CDR2 YENEEA. The CDR3 sequence is CASSHWTGAINYGYTF. The CDR3 bases are TGTGCCAGCAGCCACTGGACAGGGGCGATTAACTATGGCTACACCTTC.

This chain uses TRBV7-2 with TRBJ1-1; D possibly corresponds to TRBD1 (6 bases). The CDR3 runs to 14 residues. The V gene lost 4 bases and the J gene lost 1 base, with 10 bases spanning the gap. Germline loops: CDR1 SGHTA, CDR2 FQGNSA. In nucleotides, the CDR3 is TGTGCCAGCAGCTCCCAGACAGGGAACACTGAAGCTTTCTTT. It encodes CASSSQTGNTEAFF. The full variable domain, rest sourced from reference TRBV7-2 and TRBJ1-1, is GAGVSQSPSNKVTEKGKDVELRCDPISGHTALYWYRQSLGQGLEFLIYFQGNSAPDKSGLPSDRFSAERTGGSVSTLTIQRTQQEDSAVYLCASSSQTGNTEAFFGQGTRLTVV.

In this sample, this clone turned up once. V gene TRBV4-3 combines with J gene TRBJ2-1, with D tentatively TRBD1 (7 bases). Trimming stripped 10 bases from V and 5 bases from J, with 12 bases between. The CDR3 consists of 12 residues. Germline CDR1 is LGHNA and CDR2 is YSLEER. The CDR3 protein is CATGDSNNEQFF. In nucleotides, the CDR3 is TGCGCCACGGGGGACAGTAACAATGAGCAGTTCTTC.

The V gene is TRBV5-6, the J gene TRBJ1-2; perhaps TRBD1 as D (6 bases). The germline V and J ends were trimmed by 4 bases and 5 bases, with 15 bases remaining between them. CDR3 length: 14 amino acids. CDR1 and CDR2 (germline): SGHDT, YYEEEE. The CDR3 DNA is TGTGCCAGCAGCCCCGAGGGGGGGCATTATGGCTACACCTTC. Protein sequence: CASSPEGGHYGYTF. Full variable domain (rest looked up from reference TRBV5-6 and TRBJ1-2): DAGVTQSPTHLIKTRGQQVTLRCSPKSGHDTVSWYQQALGQGPQFIFQYYEEEERQRGNFPDRFSGHQFPNYSSELNVNALLLGDSALYLCASSPEGGHYGYTFGSGTRLTVV.

The genes are TRBV27 and TRBJ2-7; 7 bases fit TRBD1. Losses at the gene ends were 0 bases for V and 2 bases for J; bases not matched to a gene: 4. The length of the CDR3 is 15 residues. Germline CDR1 MNHEY, CDR2 SMNVEV (reference sequence). The CDR3 reads CASSLSPGTAYEQYF. The CDR3 coding sequence is TGTGCCAGCAGTTTATCTCCCGGGACAGCCTACGAGCAGTACTTC.

The chain carries TRBV27 and TRBJ2-3; D unclear. V dropped 1 base and J dropped 3 bases, with 5 bases sitting between them. The V gene's germline CDR1 is MNHEY and CDR2 SMNVEV (reference sequence). This CDR3 is built from 13 residues. The CDR3 DNA follows: TGTGCCAGCAGTTTATTCTCGACAGATACGCAGTATTTT. Amino acid sequence: CASSLFSTDTQYF.

The gene calls are TRBV4-3 and TRBJ1-2, with a weak D call TRBD1 (5 bases). This CDR3 has 16 amino acids. Trimming stripped 0 bases from V and 0 bases from J, with 11 bases between. Per germline, CDR1 LGHNA and CDR2 YSLEER. The CDR3 sequence is CASSQDSMTANYGYTF. The CDR3, as DNA: TGCGCCAGCAGCCAAGACTCTATGACAGCTAACTATGGCTACACCTTC.

The V and J genes are TRBV18 and TRBJ2-5; 9 bases align to TRBD2. The CDR3 runs 14 residues. Per the germline V gene, CDR1 is KGHSH and CDR2 is LQKENI. V lost 5 bases to trimming and J lost 5 bases; unmatched junction nucleotides: 6. CDR3 in DNA: TGTGCCAGCTCAGCACGGACTAGCGTGGAGACCCAGTACTTC. This gives the protein CASSARTSVETQYF. Full variable domain (missing parts from reference TRBV18 and TRBJ2-5): NAGVMQNPRHLVRRRGQEARLRCSPMKGHSHVYWYRQLPEEGLKFMVYLQKENIIDESGMPKERFSAEFPKEGPSILRIQQVVRGDSAAYFCASSARTSVETQYFGPGTRLLVL.

This chain joins TRBV18 and TRBJ2-5; the D gene is possibly TRBD2 (7 bases). Germline V CDR1 and CDR2: KGHSH, LQKENI. Trimming stripped 2 bases from V and 0 bases from J, with 13 bases between. This CDR3 comprises 16 residues. CDR3 amino acids: CASSPITGGNQETQYF. The CDR3 DNA reads as TGTGCCAGCTCACCAATCACGGGGGGCAACCAAGAGACCCAGTACTTC.

This chain links TRBV4-1 with TRBJ1-6; TRBD1 matches 10 bases. V trimming: 3 bases; J trimming: 9 bases; junction bases outside the gene matches: 14. This CDR3 is built from 18 residues. CDR1 and CDR2 (germline): MGHRA, YSYEKL. The CDR3 DNA follows: TGCGCCAGCAGCCAGGAAAAGATCGGGACAGGGGCGGGTTCACCCCTCCACTTT. Translation gives CASSQEKIGTGAGSPLHF.